This T cell receptor (beta chain) was sequenced for a study of blood T cell repertoires in COVID-19. In the study overall: COVID-19 samples, acute and convalescent, were from the United States, Italy and Spain.

This clone was seen only once. CDR3 size: 14 residues. V lost 4 bases to trimming and J lost 2 bases; unmatched junction nucleotides: 3. Germline CDR1 and CDR2: SGHRS and YFSETQ. In the source study's methods: The assay estimated nucleated cells by amplifying reference gene primers. Libraries were prepared by immunoSEQ multiplex PCR; TCRdb keeps only in-frame clonotypes and omits some of them. That table gives V, J and clone size, and the DNA gave D and trimming. Found here are 200,000 to 250,000 clones, about 89% of them singletons; the top ten hold around 6.5%. The rearrangement joins TRBV5-1 to TRBJ2-7; 10 bases fit TRBD1. The sequenced sample consisted of peripheral blood. The origin of this receptor is a man aged 55 to 70 who had recovered from COVID-19. The CDR3 loop is CASSVDRGAYEQYF. Written as DNA, the CDR3 is TGCGCCAGCAGCGTGGACAGGGGGGCCTACGAGCAGTACTTC.